The 9 T cell receptor beta chains below come from one sample, sequenced in a study of Ad26.COV2.S vaccination and SARS-CoV-2 variants. Specified treatment: some 19 received Ad26.COV2.S at low or high dose, single or two shots; about 5 received placebo; per-sample allocation not given. Collection of the samples took place on day 63 after the first injection of vaccine or placebo. Clones were read by immunoSEQ multiplex PCR, and TCRdb kept only the in-frame ones, dropping some. The sample has more than 400,000 clones; 90% are singletons. The starting material was peripheral blood, obtained in a trial of Ad26.COV2.S vaccine versus placebo. The receptors were gathered from a person between 18 and 59 years old who received the Ad26.COV2.S COVID-19 vaccine or a placebo.

This chain connects TRBV13 to TRBJ2-7, with TRBD1 matching 9 bases. Germline lookup yields CDR1 PRHDT and CDR2 FYEKMQ (reference sequence). The CDR3 runs 14 residues. The trim removed 4 bases at V and 4 bases at J, leaving 5 bases unmatched. The CDR3 spells CASSSRTGEYEQYF. Written as DNA, the CDR3 is TGTGCCAGCAGCTCAAGGACAGGGGAATACGAGCAGTACTTC.

V and J are TRBV19 and TRBJ2-3; D possibly corresponds to TRBD1 (6 bases). Germline values: CDR1 LNHDA, CDR2 SQIVND (reference sequence). The CDR3 spans 14 residues. The V and J ends lost 3 bases and 0 bases respectively, with 7 bases between them. CDR3 sequence (DNA): TGTGCCAGTAGTATGGGGGCTAGCACAGATACGCAGTATTTT. Its translation is CASSMGASTDTQYF.

The rearrangement joins TRBV6-1 to TRBJ1-5, with 10 bases aligning to TRBD1. This CDR3 has 18 amino acids. The V gene's germline CDR1 is MNHNS and CDR2 SASEGT. Germline trimming cut 3 bases from V and 4 bases from J; bases unmatched to any gene: 12. For the CDR3, the DNA is TGTGCCAGCAGTGAGGAACCGGGACAGGGGTTAAGTAATCAGCCCCAGCATTTT. Residues: CASSEEPGQGLSNQPQHF.

The chain couples TRBV18 to TRBJ1-1; 10 nucleotides agree with TRBD1. Germline CDR1 KGHSH, CDR2 LQKENI. The length of the CDR3 is 13 residues. The junction had 1 base not matched to a gene; V was cut back by 4 bases and J by 5 bases. The CDR3 loop reads CASSLDRGTEAFF. The DNA of the CDR3 is TGTGCCAGCTCACTGGACAGGGGGACTGAAGCTTTCTTT.

The V gene is TRBV11-1, the J gene TRBJ2-2; 10 nucleotides agree with TRBD2. Germline V CDR1 and CDR2: SGHAT, FQDESV (reference sequence). Trimming removed 5 bases from V and 6 bases from J; junction bases left unmatched: 3. The CDR3 is 14 amino acids. The CDR3 reads CASSTGLAAGELFF. The CDR3 DNA reads as TGTGCCAGCAGCACAGGACTAGCGGCCGGGGAGCTGTTTTTT.

The table lists this clone with a few counts. The V gene is TRBV4-3, the J gene TRBJ1-2; a weak D match, TRBD1 (6 bases). This CDR3 contains 16 residues. V was shortened by 0 bases and J by 4 bases, with 15 bases between the two germline ends. Germline CDR1 LGHNA, CDR2 YSLEER. This chain's CDR3 is CASSQDYRQVGYGYTF. The CDR3 coding sequence is TGCGCCAGCAGCCAAGATTATAGACAGGTGGGCTATGGCTACACCTTC.

This rearrangement joins TRBV5-6 to TRBJ2-1; D may be TRBD2 (6 bases). This CDR3 is built from 15 residues. Trimming took off 2 bases at V and 9 bases at J, with 18 bases between the two ends. Germline CDR1 and CDR2: SGHDT and YYEEEE. The CDR3 spells CASSLPGLEAVEQFF. CDR3 DNA: TGTGCCAGCAGCTTACCGGGACTGGAGGCCGTTGAGCAGTTCTTC.

This chain joins TRBV21-1 and TRBJ2-7. TRBV21-1 counts as a pseudogene. The CDR3 sequence is 10 residues long. This CDR3 reads CASKFYEQYF. In DNA form, the CDR3 reads TGTGCCAGCAAATTCTACGAGCAGTACTTC.

The chain uses TRBV28 and TRBJ2-5; possible D gene TRBD1, 8 bases. The CDR3 has 19 residues. Trimming stripped 7 bases from V and 5 bases from J, with 32 bases between. The germline V gene has CDR1 MDHEN and CDR2 SYDVKM. The DNA for the CDR3 is TGTGCCAGCACCCCGAGAGGGGGGGCAGGGGGCGCGTTCGGCGAGACCCAGTACTTC. Translated, it gives CASTPRGGAGGAFGETQYF.